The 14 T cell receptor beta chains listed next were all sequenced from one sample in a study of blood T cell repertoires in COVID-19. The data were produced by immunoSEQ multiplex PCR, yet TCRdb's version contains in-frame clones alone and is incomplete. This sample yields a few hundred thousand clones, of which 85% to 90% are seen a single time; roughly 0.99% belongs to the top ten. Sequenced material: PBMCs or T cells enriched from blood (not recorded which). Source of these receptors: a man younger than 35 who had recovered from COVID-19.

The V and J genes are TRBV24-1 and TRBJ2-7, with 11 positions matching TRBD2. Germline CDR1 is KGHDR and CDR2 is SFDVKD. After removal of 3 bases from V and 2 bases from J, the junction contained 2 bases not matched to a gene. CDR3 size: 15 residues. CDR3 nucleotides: TGTGCCACCAGTGATGGGACTAGCGGAGCCTACGAGCAGTACTTC. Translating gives CATSDGTSGAYEQYF.

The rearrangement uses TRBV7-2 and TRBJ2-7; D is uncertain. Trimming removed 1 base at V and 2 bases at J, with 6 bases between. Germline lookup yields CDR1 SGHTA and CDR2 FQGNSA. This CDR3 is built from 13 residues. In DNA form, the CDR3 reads TGTGCCAGCAGCTTAGGCGGAACCTACGAGCAGTACTTC. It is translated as CASSLGGTYEQYF.

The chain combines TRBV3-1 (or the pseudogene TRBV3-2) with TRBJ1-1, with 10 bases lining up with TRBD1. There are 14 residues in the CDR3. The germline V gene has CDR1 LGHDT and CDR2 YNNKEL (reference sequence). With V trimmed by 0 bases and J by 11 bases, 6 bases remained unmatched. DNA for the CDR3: TGTGCCAGCAGCCAAGATTTCGGGACAGGGGTTGCTTTCTTT. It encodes CASSQDFGTGVAFF.

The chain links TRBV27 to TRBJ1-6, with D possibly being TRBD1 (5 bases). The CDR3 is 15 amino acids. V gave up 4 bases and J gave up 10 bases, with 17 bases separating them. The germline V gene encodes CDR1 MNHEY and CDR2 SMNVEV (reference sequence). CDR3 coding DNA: TGTGCCAGCAGTTCATGGCAGGGTTGGGTATCACCCCTCCACTTT. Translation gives CASSSWQGWVSPLHF.

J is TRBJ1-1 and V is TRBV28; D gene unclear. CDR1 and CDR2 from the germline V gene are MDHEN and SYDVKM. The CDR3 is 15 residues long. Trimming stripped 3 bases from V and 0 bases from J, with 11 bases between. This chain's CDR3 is CASSFGLGMNTEAFF. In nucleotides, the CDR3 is TGTGCCAGCAGTTTTGGGCTCGGTATGAACACTGAAGCTTTCTTT.

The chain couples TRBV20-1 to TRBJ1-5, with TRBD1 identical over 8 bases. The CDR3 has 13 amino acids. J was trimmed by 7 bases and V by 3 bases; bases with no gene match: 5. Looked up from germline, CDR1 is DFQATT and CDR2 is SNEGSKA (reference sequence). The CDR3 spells CSASQGAGQPQHF. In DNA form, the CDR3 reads TGCAGTGCTAGTCAGGGGGCCGGACAGCCCCAGCATTTT.

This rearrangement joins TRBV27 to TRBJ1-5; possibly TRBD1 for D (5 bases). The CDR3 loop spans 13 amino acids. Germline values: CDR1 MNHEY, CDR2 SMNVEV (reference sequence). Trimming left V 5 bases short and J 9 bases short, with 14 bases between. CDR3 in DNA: TGTGCCAGCAGTCCCTCCGGGGGAGGGCCCCAGCATTTT. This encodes CASSPSGGGPQHF.

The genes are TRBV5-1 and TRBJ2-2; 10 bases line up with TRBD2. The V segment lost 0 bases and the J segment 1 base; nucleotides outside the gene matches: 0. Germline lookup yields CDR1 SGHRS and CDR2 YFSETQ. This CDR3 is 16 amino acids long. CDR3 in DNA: TGCGCCAGCAGCTTGGCTAGCGGGGGGAACACCGGGGAGCTGTTTTTT. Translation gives CASSLASGGNTGELFF.

CDR3 DNA: TGTGCCAGCAGCCTTCGGACAATTTATGGCTACACCTTC. Residues: CASSLRTIYGYTF. This chain uses TRBV3-1 (or the pseudogene TRBV3-2) with TRBJ1-2; TRBD1 is a possible D gene (5 bases). This CDR3 region has 13 residues. The ends were cut back, 4 bases at V and 5 bases at J, with 11 bases in the middle. The germline gives CDR1 LGHDT, CDR2 YNNKEL (reference sequence).

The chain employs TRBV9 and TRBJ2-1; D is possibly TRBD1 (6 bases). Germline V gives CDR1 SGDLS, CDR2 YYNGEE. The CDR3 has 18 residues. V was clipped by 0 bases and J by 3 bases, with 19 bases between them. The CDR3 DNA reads TGTGCCAGCAGCGTAGGACAGGAAGTTCTTCTGAACTACAATGAGCAGTTCTTC. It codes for CASSVGQEVLLNYNEQFF.

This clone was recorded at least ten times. Here the CDR3 DNA reads TGTGCTAGTGGTTTGTTACCGGCCGGGAAGAACACTGAAGCTTTCTTT. It encodes CASGLLPAGKNTEAFF. J is TRBJ1-1 and V is TRBV12-5; no reliable D call. V lost 2 bases, J lost 1 base, and 14 bases lay in between. Germline V gene sequence: CDR1 LGHNT, CDR2 FRNRAP. The CDR3 contains 16 residues.

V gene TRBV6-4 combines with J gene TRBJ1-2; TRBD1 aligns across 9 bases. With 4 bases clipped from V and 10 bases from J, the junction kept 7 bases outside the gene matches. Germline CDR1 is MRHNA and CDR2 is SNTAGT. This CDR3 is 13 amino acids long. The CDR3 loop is CASSGEGTGSYTF. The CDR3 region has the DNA TGTGCCAGCAGTGGTGAAGGGACAGGGTCCTACACCTTC.

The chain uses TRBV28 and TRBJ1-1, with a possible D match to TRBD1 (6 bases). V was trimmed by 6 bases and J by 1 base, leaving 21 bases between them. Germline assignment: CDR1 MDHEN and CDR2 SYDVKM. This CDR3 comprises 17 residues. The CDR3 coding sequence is TGTGCCAGCAGCGCGACAGGAAGAGGAATAGAGAACACTGAAGCTTTCTTT. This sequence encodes CASSATGRGIENTEAFF. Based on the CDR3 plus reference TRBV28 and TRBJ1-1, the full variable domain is DVKVTQSSRYLVKRTGEKVFLECVQDMDHENMFWYRQDPGLGLRLIYFSYDVKMKEKGDIPEGYSVSREKKERFSLILESASTNQTSMYLCASSATGRGIENTEAFFGQGTRLTVV.

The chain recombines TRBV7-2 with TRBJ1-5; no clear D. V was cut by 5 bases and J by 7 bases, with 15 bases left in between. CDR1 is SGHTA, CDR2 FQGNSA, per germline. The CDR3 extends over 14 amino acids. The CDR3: CASSLPFFGQPQHF. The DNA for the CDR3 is TGTGCCAGCAGCCTTCCTTTCTTCGGGCAGCCCCAGCATTTT. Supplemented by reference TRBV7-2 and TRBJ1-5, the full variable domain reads GAGVSQSPSNKVTEKGKDVELRCDPISGHTALYWYRQSLGQGLEFLIYFQGNSAPDKSGLPSDRFSAERTGGSVSTLTIQRTQQEDSAVYLCASSLPFFGQPQHFGDGTRLSIL.